Shown below are 9 T cell receptor beta chains from a single sample sequenced in a study of shared clonotypes between healthy human individuals. Here immunoSEQ multiplex PCR was the method, and the copy in TCRdb shows in-frame clones only, minus some. The sample consists of 2.3 million or so clones, over 85% of them appearing once. The sample consisted of naive CD4+ T cells from PBMCs. The subset: CD45RA+ positively selected. Receptors originate from a man aged 18 to 30 in good health. Some clones in this sample may be carry-over from other donors' samples.

The chain couples TRBV25-1 to TRBJ2-1; 7 nucleotides agree with TRBD2. The CDR3 loop spans 15 amino acids. The germline V gene has CDR1 MGHDK and CDR2 SYGVNS. The V gene end was trimmed by 3 bases and the J gene end by 3 bases; junction bases not matched to a gene: 5. The CDR3 DNA is TGTGCCAGCAGTGATTCTAGCGGTTTCTACAATGAGCAGTTCTTC. This translates into CASSDSSGFYNEQFF.

V and J are TRBV6-5 and TRBJ2-1; 13 nucleotides line up with TRBD2. The CDR3 length is 14 residues. Germline V gene data show CDR1 as MNHEY and CDR2 as SVGAGI. Trimming cost V 5 bases and J 12 bases; bases outside gene matches: 7. In DNA form, the CDR3 reads TGTGCCAGCAGTAAGACCGGGACTAGCGGGATGCAGTTCTTC. Translating it yields CASSKTGTSGMQFF.

The chain uses TRBV11-3 and TRBJ2-7; D is uncertain. Trimming stripped 0 bases from V and 1 base from J, with 7 bases between. The V gene's germline CDR1 is SGHNT and CDR2 YENEEA. The CDR3 spans 14 residues. CDR3 nucleotide sequence: TGTGCCAGCAGCTTAGATCAAGGGTCCTACGAGCAGTACTTC. Translating gives CASSLDQGSYEQYF.

This clone was seen only a few times. The chain is built from TRBV14 and TRBJ2-7; D remains unclear. The V gene's germline CDR1 is SGHDN and CDR2 FVKESK. With 0 bases removed from V and 6 bases from J, the gap between germline ends came to 9 bases. The CDR3 sequence is 13 residues long. CDR3 residues: CASSQDLETEQYF. The CDR3 DNA follows: TGTGCCAGCAGCCAAGATTTGGAGACCGAGCAGTACTTC.

Concerning this clone: The sample carries other DNA sequences with the same CDR3. The genes are TRBV28 and TRBJ1-1, with unresolved D. Trimming pared 5 bases from V and 4 bases from J, leaving 5 bases between. The CDR3 sequence is 11 residues long. The germline CDR1 and CDR2 sequences are MDHEN and SYDVKM. The CDR3 is CASSLSTEAFF. The CDR3 DNA reads TGTGCCAGCAGTCTCTCCACTGAAGCTTTCTTT.

The chain combines TRBV28 with TRBJ2-5; 7 bases agree with TRBD1. V shed 7 bases, J shed 5 bases, and the junction held 13 bases outside the gene matches. The germline gives CDR1 MDHEN, CDR2 SYDVKM. The length of the CDR3 is 15 residues. The CDR3 here is CASNPPEGGPETQYF. DNA for the CDR3: TGTGCCAGCAACCCCCCTGAAGGGGGCCCGGAGACCCAGTACTTC.

This rearrangement joins TRBV6-1 to TRBJ1-2; D is ambiguous. The germline V and J ends were trimmed by 0 bases and 3 bases, with 11 bases remaining between them. The length of the CDR3 is 15 residues. Germline-derived CDR1 and CDR2 are MNHNS and SASEGT. The CDR3 region has the DNA TGTGCCAGCAGTGAAGCAGTTAGGGCTGACTATGGCTACACCTTC. This gives the protein CASSEAVRADYGYTF.

The chain combines TRBV29-1 with TRBJ1-4; D not certain. V gave up 6 bases and J gave up 7 bases, with 15 bases separating them. The CDR3 has 13 amino acids. Germline V gene sequence: CDR1 SQVTM, CDR2 ANQGSEA. CDR3: CSVGPVLGEKLFF. The CDR3 DNA sequence: TGCAGCGTGGGCCCCGTATTGGGTGAAAAACTGTTTTTT.

This chain joins TRBV5-8 and TRBJ2-1; 8 bases are a match to TRBD2. The CDR3 extends over 15 amino acids. Germline V gene data show CDR1 as SGHTS and CDR2 as YDEGEE. With 2 bases clipped from V and 3 bases from J, the junction kept 4 bases outside the gene matches. The CDR3 is CASSLNGRVYNEQFF. The DNA of the CDR3 is TGTGCCAGCAGCTTAAACGGGAGGGTCTACAATGAGCAGTTCTTC. Based on the CDR3 plus reference TRBV5-8 and TRBJ2-1, the full variable domain is EAGVTQSPTHLIKTRGQQATLRCSPISGHTSVYWYQQALGLGLQFLLWYDEGEERNRGNFPPRFSGRQFPNYSSELNVNALELEDSALYLCASSLNGRVYNEQFFGPGTRLTVL.